Listed here are 23 T cell receptor beta chains from one sample, sequenced in a study of T cell responses to AZD1222 COVID-19 vaccine. Libraries were prepared by immunoSEQ multiplex PCR; TCRdb keeps only in-frame clonotypes and omits some of them. The data contain about 94,000 clones, nearly 90% of them singletons. The source was peripheral blood, collected on day 0 of AZD1222 vaccination. These receptor sequences come from an adult in good health.

CDR3 protein: CASKPGQSNGYTF. The CDR3 bases are TGTGCCAGCAAACCTGGACAAAGTAACGGCTACACCTTC. J is TRBJ1-2 and V is TRBV12-3 or TRBV12-4; the D gene is possibly TRBD1 (5 bases). V was cut by 7 bases and J by 8 bases, with 17 bases left in between. The CDR3 loop spans 13 amino acids.

There are a few counts of this clone. The V and J genes are TRBV11-2 and TRBJ1-2, with D unresolved. The ends were cut back, 0 bases at V and 8 bases at J, with 19 bases in the middle. The CDR3 loop spans 16 amino acids. Looked up from germline, CDR1 is SGHAT and CDR2 is FQNNGV. DNA for the CDR3: TGTGCCAGCAGCTTAGAAAGTTGGGCCTATCGCGAAGGCTACACCTTC. Encoded protein: CASSLESWAYREGYTF. Full variable domain (outside the CDR3, taken from reference TRBV11-2 and TRBJ1-2): EAGVAQSPRYKIIEKRQSVAFWCNPISGHATLYWYQQILGQGPKLLIQFQNNGVVDDSQLPKDRFSAERLKGVDSTLKIQPAKLEDSAVYLCASSLESWAYREGYTFGSGTRLTVV.

The chain recombines TRBV10-3 with TRBJ1-2; D is possibly TRBD1 (6 bases). This CDR3 has 12 amino acids. V lost 6 bases and J 8 bases, leaving 13 bases between the germline ends. Looked up from germline, CDR1 is ENHRY and CDR2 is SYGVKD. The DNA of the CDR3 is TGTGCCATCAGGGGGGCAGGGAAGGGCTACACCTTC. Its protein product is CAIRGAGKGYTF.

The chain recombines TRBV2 with TRBJ2-3, with D unresolved. This CDR3 region has 11 residues. V was pared by 7 bases and J by 6 bases, with 8 bases between. CDR1 and CDR2 (germline): SNHLY, FYNNEI. Here the CDR3 DNA reads TGTGCCAGCACGGCGGCTGATACGCAGTATTTT. This gives the protein CASTAADTQYF.

The chain recombines TRBV19 with TRBJ2-3; D is possibly TRBD1 or TRBD2 (5 bases each). Between the trimmed V and J ends, which lost 10 bases and 4 bases, there was a span of 18 bases. Looked up from germline, CDR1 is LNHDA and CDR2 is SQIVND (reference sequence). The CDR3 length is 14 residues. Here the CDR3 reads CATREGPTPDTQYF. CDR3 bases: TGTGCCACCCGAGAGGGACCCACCCCAGATACGCAGTATTTT.

The rearrangement joins TRBV19 to TRBJ1-4; D is ambiguous. The germline V and J ends were trimmed by 5 bases and 7 bases, with 11 bases remaining between them. The germline gives CDR1 LNHDA, CDR2 SQIVND (reference sequence). The CDR3 extends over 13 amino acids. CDR3 sequence (DNA): TGTGCCAGTAGTGGAGGGTTCGGTGAAAAACTGTTTTTT. Protein product: CASSGGFGEKLFF.

The rearrangement joins TRBV2 to TRBJ2-5, with 9 bases identical to TRBD1. The ends lost 2 bases at V and 5 bases at J; junction bases unmatched: 12. The CDR3 covers 17 residues. The germline V gene has CDR1 SNHLY and CDR2 FYNNEI. For the CDR3, the DNA is TGTGCCAGCAGTGAAAGAGTAACAGGGGGCTTCGGGGAGACCCAGTACTTC. Encoded protein: CASSERVTGGFGETQYF.

V is TRBV15 and J is TRBJ1-6, with 8 bases lining up with TRBD1. The CDR3 contains 14 residues. Germline trimming cut 4 bases from V and 6 bases from J; bases unmatched to any gene: 2. Germline loops: CDR1 LNHNV, CDR2 YYDKDF (reference sequence). The CDR3 here is CATSTGGSNSPLHF. As DNA, the CDR3 is TGTGCCACCAGCACAGGGGGCAGTAATTCACCCCTCCACTTT. Drawing the rest from reference TRBV15 and TRBJ1-6, the complete variable domain is DAMVIQNPRYQVTQFGKPVTLSCSQTLNHNVMYWYQQKSSQAPKLLFHYYDKDFNNEADTPDNFQSRRPNTSFCFLDIRSPGLGDTAMYLCATSTGGSNSPLHFGNGTRLTVT.

The V gene is TRBV19, the J gene TRBJ2-1; TRBD1 aligns across 10 bases. Germline CDR1 reads LNHDA; CDR2 reads SQIVND (reference sequence). The V gene end was trimmed by 3 bases and the J gene end by 7 bases; junction bases not matched to a gene: 9. The CDR3 covers 16 residues. CDR3 protein: CASSMGQGKRINEQFF. DNA for the CDR3: TGTGCCAGTAGTATGGGACAGGGGAAAAGAATAAATGAGCAGTTCTTC.

The V and J genes are TRBV4-1 and TRBJ2-2; D is uncertain. Trimming left V 1 base short and J 6 bases short, with 15 bases between. CDR3 size: 16 residues. The germline gives CDR1 MGHRA, CDR2 YSYEKL. The CDR3 spells CASSQGRARQAGELFF. CDR3 sequence (DNA): TGCGCCAGCAGCCAAGGTCGGGCGCGTCAGGCCGGGGAGCTGTTTTTT.

The CDR3 sequence: CASSEDRDEQYF. The DNA for the CDR3 is TGCGCCAGCAGCGAAGACAGGGACGAGCAGTACTTC. The chain recombines TRBV5-1 with TRBJ2-7; 7 bases are a match to TRBD1. CDR3 size: 12 residues. Germline lookup yields CDR1 SGHRS and CDR2 YFSETQ. With 4 bases clipped from V and 5 bases from J, the junction kept 3 bases outside the gene matches.

The chain recombines TRBV27 with TRBJ1-6; no clear D gene. This CDR3 contains 12 residues. Trimming pared 2 bases from V and 10 bases from J, leaving 6 bases between. Germline V lookup: CDR1 MNHEY, CDR2 SMNVEV (reference sequence). Here the CDR3 reads CASSLMGSPLHF. DNA of the CDR3: TGTGCCAGCAGTTTAATGGGGTCACCCCTCCACTTT.

V usage is TRBV5-7 and J usage is TRBJ2-7, with D unresolved. TRBV5-7 is an open reading frame whose function is uncertain. This CDR3 comprises 12 residues. V shed 0 bases and J shed 2 bases, with 3 bases lying between them. The CDR3 is CASSLVPYEQYF. In DNA, the CDR3 is TGTGCCAGCAGCTTGGTTCCCTACGAGCAGTACTTC.

The chain is built from TRBV27 and TRBJ2-5, with 8 positions matching TRBD1. Looked up from germline, CDR1 is MNHEY and CDR2 is SMNVEV (reference sequence). Germline trimming cut 8 bases from V and 3 bases from J; bases unmatched to any gene: 5. This CDR3 has 13 amino acids. The CDR3 region has the DNA TGTGCCAGCGCTACAGGGGGTGAAGAGACCCAGTACTTC. This encodes CASATGGEETQYF.

The V call is TRBV9, the J call TRBJ2-5; possibly TRBD1 for D (5 bases). Germline loops: CDR1 SGDLS, CDR2 YYNGEE. The V and J ends lost 2 bases and 3 bases respectively, with 26 bases between them. The CDR3 loop spans 19 amino acids. The DNA for the CDR3 is TGTGCCAGCAGCGTGAGCCCCATGGGTGGCAGGGCCTTTAAAGAGACCCAGTACTTC. Its protein product is CASSVSPMGGRAFKETQYF.

This clone was seen a handful of times. The V gene is TRBV7-2, the J gene TRBJ1-2, with D perhaps TRBD1 (6 bases). The CDR3 loop spans 14 amino acids. Germline-derived CDR1 and CDR2 are SGHTA and FQGNSA. The ends were cut back, 1 base at V and 8 bases at J, with 14 bases in the middle. This chain's CDR3 is CASSLDQGLWGYTF. The CDR3 DNA is TGTGCCAGCAGCTTAGATCAGGGGCTATGGGGCTACACCTTC.

The sample holds a few counts of this clone. V is TRBV19 and J is TRBJ1-1; the match to TRBD1 covers 8 bases. Trimming took 5 bases from V and 1 from J; bases not matched to a gene: 3. Germline assignment: CDR1 LNHDA and CDR2 SQIVND (reference sequence). This CDR3 has 14 amino acids. The CDR3 protein is CASSGRGPNTEAFF. DNA for the CDR3: TGTGCCAGTAGTGGCAGGGGGCCGAACACTGAAGCTTTCTTT.

The chain links TRBV2 to TRBJ1-5; D call uncertain. From germline, CDR1 is SNHLY and CDR2 FYNNEI. Trimming shortened V by 7 bases and J by 7 bases, and 17 bases separated the two germline ends. The CDR3 is made up of 14 amino acids. CDR3 region: CASNQNGVRQPQHF. DNA of the CDR3: TGTGCCAGCAACCAAAACGGGGTACGGCAGCCCCAGCATTTT. The whole variable domain, remainder taken from reference TRBV2 and TRBJ1-5, is EPEVTQTPSHQVTQMGQEVILRCVPISNHLYFYWYRQILGQKVEFLVSFYNNEISEKSEIFDDQFSVERPDGSNFTLKIRSTKLEDSAMYFCASNQNGVRQPQHFGDGTRLSIL.

This clone was observed a handful of times. The V call is TRBV11-3, the J call TRBJ2-1; TRBD1 matches at 7 bases. Unmatched junction bases numbered 8, after V lost 5 bases and J lost 7 bases. This CDR3 comprises 14 residues. Per the germline V gene, CDR1 is SGHNT and CDR2 is YENEEA. CDR3 region: CASSLGQVGNEQFF. CDR3 bases: TGTGCCAGCAGCCTCGGACAGGTCGGGAATGAGCAGTTCTTC.

The chain uses TRBV3-1 (or the pseudogene TRBV3-2) and TRBJ1-2, with a possible D match to TRBD1 (5 bases). The germline gives CDR1 LGHDT, CDR2 YNNKEL (reference sequence). The CDR3 loop spans 14 amino acids. Trimming shortened V by 4 bases and J by 3 bases, and 12 bases separated the two germline ends. This CDR3 is CASSRAGSDYGYTF. CDR3 in DNA: TGTGCCAGCAGCCGGGCAGGGTCCGACTATGGCTACACCTTC.

This sequence joins TRBV18 and TRBJ1-2, with a possible D match to TRBD1 (6 bases). CDR3 size: 14 residues. CDR1 is KGHSH and CDR2 is LQKENI in the germline V gene. With 3 bases removed from V and 3 bases from J, the gap between germline ends came to 11 bases. The CDR3 here is CASSPVEGDYGYTF. The CDR3 region has the DNA TGTGCCAGCTCACCCGTTGAGGGGGACTATGGCTACACCTTC.

The J gene is TRBJ2-1, the V gene TRBV19; 14 nucleotides line up with TRBD2. Germline lookup yields CDR1 LNHDA and CDR2 SQIVND (reference sequence). The V segment lost 7 bases and the J segment 6 bases; nucleotides outside the gene matches: 5. This CDR3 has 15 residues. CDR3 sequence (DNA): TGTGCCAGTAACCCGGGACTAGCGGGGGTCAATGAGCAGTTCTTC. This codes for CASNPGLAGVNEQFF. The full variable domain, its missing parts supplied by reference TRBV19 and TRBJ2-1, is DGGITQSPKYLFRKEGQNVTLSCEQNLNHDAMYWYRQDPGQGLRLIYYSQIVNDFQKGDIAEGYSVSREKKESFPLTVTSAQKNPTAFYLCASNPGLAGVNEQFFGPGTRLTVL.

The gene calls are TRBV18 and TRBJ1-3; 8 nucleotides match TRBD1. After removal of 5 bases from V and 0 bases from J, the junction contained 3 bases not matched to a gene. Germline CDR1 and CDR2: KGHSH and LQKENI. There are 15 residues in the CDR3. The CDR3 region is CASSSDRGSGNTIYF. CDR3 nucleotide sequence: TGTGCCAGCTCATCCGACAGGGGCTCTGGAAACACCATATATTTT.